The rows below give T cell receptor beta chains drawn from one sample of a study of blood T cell repertoires in COVID-19. Produced via immunoSEQ multiplex PCR; TCRdb's table is partial and in-frame only. This table has some 260,000 clones, 85% to 90% appearing once. The sample consisted of PBMCs or T cells enriched from blood (not recorded which). Source of these receptors: a man in his forties who had recovered from COVID-19. Both conserved end residues are part of each CDR3. The D gene is left open where the match is weak. Clone size is given for some rows only: seen once, a few or many times, or a class if the clone is expanded.

J,D,V,size,length,CDR3,DNA
TRBJ2-7,NA,TRBV28,NA,12,CASRLAAYEQYF,TGTGCCAGCAGATTGGCAGCCTACGAGCAGTACTTC
TRBJ1-2,NA,TRBV5-1,NA,15,CASSVDRLGDYGYTF,TGCGCCAGCAGCGTTGACAGGCTTGGGGACTATGGCTACACCTTC
TRBJ2-3,TRBD2,TRBV7-2,NA,17,CASSLVFSGSAADTQYF,TGTGCCAGCAGCTTAGTGTTTAGCGGGAGTGCGGCAGATACGCAGTATTTT
TRBJ2-7,NA,TRBV13,NA,16,CASSLRGRTLSYEQYF,TGTGCCAGCAGCTTAAGGGGCAGGACATTATCCTACGAGCAGTACTTC
TRBJ2-7,TRBD1,TRBV5-5,NA,13,CASSLQGVYEQYF,TGTGCCAGCAGCTTACAGGGGGTTTACGAGCAGTACTTC
TRBJ2-1,TRBD2,TRBV29-1,once,17,CSVDRLAGSVGGNEQFF,TGCAGCGTTGATCGACTAGCGGGGTCGGTCGGCGGAAATGAGCAGTTCTTC
TRBJ2-7,TRBD2,TRBV28,NA,16,CASSFSGSPSSYEQYF,TGTGCCAGCAGTTTTAGCGGGAGTCCTAGCTCCTACGAGCAGTACTTC
TRBJ1-2,NA,TRBV28,NA,15,CASSNPGLNPLGYTF,TGTGCCAGCAGCAACCCGGGACTCAACCCATTAGGCTACACCTTC
TRBJ1-1,NA,TRBV5-4,NA,14,CASSHAGGNTEAFF,TGTGCCAGCAGTCATGCCGGAGGGAACACTGAAGCTTTCTTT
TRBJ1-1,NA,TRBV7-3,NA,13,CASSPRGNTEAFF,TGTGCCAGCAGCCCTAGGGGGAACACTGAAGCTTTCTTT
TRBJ1-3,NA,TRBV12-5,once,16,CASGPPSGDSGNTIYF,TGTGCTAGTGGTCCGCCTTCAGGTGATTCAGGAAACACCATATATTTT
TRBJ2-3,TRBD1,TRBV19,NA,14,CASRSTGGTDTQYF,TGTGCCAGTCGTTCCACAGGGGGCACAGATACGCAGTATTTT
TRBJ2-7,TRBD1,TRBV6-5,NA,13,CASNPTGDYEQYF,TGTGCCAGTAACCCTACAGGGGATTACGAGCAGTACTTC
TRBJ2-7,TRBD1,TRBV5-1,NA,14,CASSLTQGPYEQYF,TGCGCCAGCAGCTTGACACAGGGGCCCTACGAGCAGTACTTC
TRBJ2-5,NA,TRBV4-1,NA,13,CASSRLRRETQYF,TGCGCCAGCAGCCGCCTAAGGAGGGAGACCCAGTACTTC
TRBJ1-2,TRBD1,TRBV12-5,few,12,CASGTGGYGYTF,TGTGCTAGTGGAACAGGGGGCTATGGCTACACCTTC
TRBJ2-2,TRBD2,TRBV12-3/TRBV12-4,NA,13,CASRGAGTGELFF,TGTGCCAGCAGAGGAGCGGGAACCGGGGAGCTGTTTTTT
TRBJ2-2,TRBD1,TRBV19,NA,16,CASRMAGTGNTGELFF,TGTGCCAGTAGGATGGCCGGGACAGGGAACACCGGGGAGCTGTTTTTT
TRBJ1-2,NA,TRBV5-1,NA,14,CASSLAGPGGGYTF,TGCGCCAGCAGCTTGGCCGGTCCAGGTGGGGGCTACACCTTC
TRBJ2-1,TRBD2,TRBV29-1,NA,14,CSVTGTSEHNEQFF,TGCAGCGTGACCGGGACTAGCGAACACAATGAGCAGTTCTTC
TRBJ1-1,TRBD1,TRBV4-1,NA,15,CASSQQGVWDTEAFF,TGCGCCAGCAGCCAGCAGGGGGTTTGGGACACTGAAGCTTTCTTT
TRBJ2-3,TRBD2,TRBV7-2,NA,16,CASSTWTSGSTDTQYF,TGTGCCAGCAGCACCTGGACTAGCGGAAGTACAGATACGCAGTATTTT
TRBJ2-2,NA,TRBV21-1,NA,17,CASSKRLAGGATGELFF,TGTGCCAGCAGCAAAAGGCTAGCGGGAGGGGCCACCGGGGAGCTGTTTTTT
TRBJ2-7,NA,TRBV5-1,NA,15,CASSLRSAASYEQYF,TGCGCCAGCAGCTTGAGATCGGCGGCCTCCTACGAGCAGTACTTC
TRBJ1-6,NA,TRBV28,NA,15,CASTGPHSYNSPLHF,TGTGCCAGCACCGGCCCGCACAGTTATAATTCACCCCTCCACTTT
TRBJ1-4,TRBD1,TRBV15,NA,15,CATSSHTGANEKLFF,TGTGCCACCAGCAGTCACACAGGGGCTAATGAAAAACTGTTTTTT
TRBJ1-3,NA,TRBV20-1,NA,13,CSASRDSGNTIYF,TGCAGTGCTAGTCGGGACTCTGGAAACACCATATATTTT
TRBJ1-3,NA,TRBV18,NA,17,CASSPATNTGPGNTIYF,TGTGCCAGCTCACCAGCCACTAATACAGGCCCTGGAAACACCATATATTTT
TRBJ2-4,TRBD1,TRBV10-3,NA,14,CAITPGTGEDIQYF,TGTGCCATCACCCCCGGGACAGGGGAGGACATTCAGTACTTC
TRBJ2-1,NA,TRBV2,NA,17,CASSELLVGSSYNEQFF,TGTGCCAGCAGTGAACTATTGGTCGGGAGCTCCTACAATGAGCAGTTCTTC
TRBJ1-1,NA,TRBV5-1,NA,13,CASSTSGNTEAFF,TGCGCCAGCAGCACTTCAGGGAACACTGAAGCTTTCTTT
TRBJ2-2,TRBD2,TRBV5-1,NA,18,CASSLGDSGALNTGELFF,TGCGCCAGCAGCTTAGGTGATAGCGGGGCTCTGAACACCGGGGAGCTGTTTTTT
TRBJ1-1,NA,TRBV19,NA,15,CASSIVGRRATEAFF,TGTGCCAGTAGTATAGTGGGGCGAAGGGCAACTGAAGCTTTCTTT
TRBJ1-6,NA,TRBV10-3,NA,17,CAISSTGSSSGNSPLHF,TGTGCCATCAGCTCCACGGGGAGTTCTAGCGGGAATTCACCCCTCCACTTT
TRBJ1-4,NA,TRBV18,NA,13,CASSPPTGEKLFF,TGTGCCAGCTCACCACCGACCGGGGAAAAACTGTTTTTT
TRBJ2-7,TRBD1,TRBV5-1,NA,14,CASSLRQGAYEQYF,TGCGCCAGCAGCTTAAGACAGGGGGCGTACGAGCAGTACTTC
TRBJ1-1,NA,TRBV9,NA,14,CASSVGAGNTEAFF,TGTGCCAGCAGCGTAGGGGCTGGGAACACTGAAGCTTTCTTT
TRBJ1-1,TRBD1,TRBV28,NA,15,CASSAWTGEDTEAFF,TGTGCCAGCAGTGCATGGACAGGGGAAGACACTGAAGCTTTCTTT
TRBJ2-7,TRBD1,TRBV27,few,16,CASSLPPWDRDYEQYF,TGTGCCAGCAGTTTACCCCCCTGGGACAGAGACTACGAGCAGTACTTC
TRBJ2-1,TRBD2,TRBV3-1/TRBV3-2,NA,15,CASSHSGRDYNEQFF,TGTGCCAGCAGCCATAGCGGGAGGGATTACAATGAGCAGTTCTTC
TRBJ1-5,TRBD1,TRBV30,NA,15,CAWSGDRGLHQPQHF,TGTGCCTGGAGTGGTGACAGGGGGCTCCATCAGCCCCAGCATTTT
TRBJ2-1,TRBD2,TRBV27,NA,16,CASSTRLAGADNEQFF,TGTGCCAGCAGTACCAGACTAGCGGGAGCGGACAATGAGCAGTTCTTC
TRBJ2-1,TRBD1,TRBV18,NA,17,CASSHSRTGTGGNEQFF,TGTGCCAGCTCACACTCTAGAACCGGGACAGGGGGAAATGAGCAGTTCTTC
TRBJ2-3,NA,TRBV19,NA,13,CASSWTGTDTQYF,TGTGCCAGTAGTTGGACAGGCACAGATACGCAGTATTTT
TRBJ1-1,NA,TRBV7-2,NA,16,CASSLVGGFGNTEAFF,TGTGCCAGCAGCTTAGTTGGGGGGTTCGGTAACACTGAAGCTTTCTTT
TRBJ1-2,NA,TRBV7-8,NA,14,CASSFGSANYGYTF,TGTGCCAGCAGCTTCGGGTCTGCAAACTATGGCTACACCTTC
TRBJ2-7,TRBD2,TRBV27,once,17,CASSPPQAGVIRLEQYF,TGTGCCAGCAGTCCCCCCCAAGCGGGAGTGATCCGGTTAGAGCAGTACTTC
TRBJ1-2,NA,TRBV20-1,NA,11,CSAKDSYGYTF,TGCAGTGCAAAAGACAGCTATGGCTACACCTTC
TRBJ2-7,NA,TRBV5-1,NA,11,CASSSRGEQYF,TGCGCCAGCAGCTCTCGGGGGGAGCAGTACTTC
TRBJ2-7,TRBD1,TRBV18,NA,15,CASSLGQGPSYEQYF,TGTGCCAGCTCACTCGGACAGGGTCCCTCCTACGAGCAGTACTTC
TRBJ2-3,TRBD1,TRBV7-7,NA,13,CASSLAQGATQYF,TGTGCTAGCAGCTTGGCCCAGGGGGCTACGCAGTATTTT